The clone carrying this TCR beta chain was seen once. Germline V gene sequence: CDR1 LGHDT, CDR2 YNNKEL (reference sequence). The length of the CDR3 is 17 residues. V dropped 3 bases and J dropped 6 bases, with 18 bases sitting between them. This sample stems from a study of T cell responses to AZD1222 COVID-19 vaccine. Sequenced by immunoSEQ multiplex PCR; TCRdb stores in-frame clones only, minus some. The sample lists fewer than 85,000 clones, 83% occurring once. The sequenced sample was peripheral blood, obtained 28 days after the second AZD1222 dose. The chain recombines TRBV3-1 (or the pseudogene TRBV3-2) with TRBJ1-6; D gene ambiguous. This TCR was recovered from an adult who received the AZD1222 COVID-19 vaccine. CDR3 DNA sequence: TGTGCCAGCAGCCAGGTCCTCGGAGGACGAAGTAATTCACCCCTCCACTTT. This sequence encodes CASSQVLGGRSNSPLHF.